The 28 T cell receptor beta chains below come from one sample, sequenced in a study of blood T cell repertoires in COVID-19 (dated by TCRdb to about 2020). Libraries were made using the immunoSEQ multiplex PCR assay. The table was pulled from immuneACCESS by TCRdb, which kept in-frame rearrangements only. Such tables lose some clones; where checked, under half of the loss comes from unresolved V genes, and the rest has no known cause. Across this sample there are roughly 68,000 clones, with approximately 86% seen only once. The ten largest clones add up to roughly a sixth of the sample. The sequencing input was peripheral blood. The receptors derive from a man older than 75 with active COVID-19.

This CDR3 is CASSYNGEKLFF. CDR3 DNA: TGTGCCAGCAGTTACAATGGCGAAAAACTGTTTTTT. This chain links TRBV6-6 with TRBJ1-4; D is uncertain. Germline assignment: CDR1 MNHNY and CDR2 SVGAGI (reference sequence). CDR3 length: 12 amino acids. With 2 bases removed from V and 8 bases from J, the gap between germline ends came to 6 bases.

The V call is TRBV19, the J call TRBJ1-1; 7 bases are a match to TRBD1. Trimming at V came to 0 bases and at J to 0 bases, leaving 10 bases not matched to a gene. CDR1 is LNHDA, CDR2 SQIVND, per germline (reference sequence). There are 18 residues in the CDR3. CDR3 nucleotides: TGTGCCAGTAGTATAGATCCCCGGGCAGGGGGAATGAACACTGAAGCTTTCTTT. Its translation: CASSIDPRAGGMNTEAFF.

The chain employs TRBV13 and TRBJ2-7, with 9 bases identical to TRBD2. J lost 6 bases, V lost 5 bases, and 8 bases had no gene match. Looked up from germline, CDR1 is PRHDT and CDR2 is FYEKMQ (reference sequence). The CDR3 runs 14 residues. This CDR3 reads CASSPWGTSSEQYF. The CDR3 region has the DNA TGTGCCAGCAGCCCCTGGGGGACTAGCTCCGAGCAGTACTTC. Using reference TRBV13 and TRBJ2-7 for the parts outside the CDR3, the full variable domain is AAGVIQSPRHLIKEKRETATLKCYPIPRHDTVYWYQQGPGQDPQFLISFYEKMQSDKGSIPDRFSAQQFSDYHSELNMSSLELGDSALYFCASSPWGTSSEQYFGPGTRLTVT.

V usage is TRBV4-1 and J usage is TRBJ1-2, with D uncertain. V was cut by 4 bases and J by 5 bases, with 11 bases left in between. Germline loops: CDR1 MGHRA, CDR2 YSYEKL. The CDR3 consists of 13 residues. The CDR3 nucleotides read TGCGCCAGCAGCCTGGGCTCCCAGTATGGCTACACCTTC. Translating gives CASSLGSQYGYTF.

The chain uses TRBV4-3 and TRBJ2-5, with D tentatively TRBD2 (5 bases). This CDR3 spans 15 amino acids. V lost 1 base and J 2 bases, leaving 11 bases between the germline ends. Germline V gives CDR1 LGHNA, CDR2 YSLEER. The CDR3 region is CASSQAYGIQETQYF. The CDR3 nucleotides are TGCGCCAGCAGCCAAGCATACGGGATTCAAGAGACCCAGTACTTC.

This chain joins TRBV5-1 and TRBJ2-5, with 7 bases aligning to TRBD2. Trimming took 2 bases from V and 5 from J; bases not matched to a gene: 12. The CDR3 extends over 16 amino acids. The V gene's germline CDR1 is SGHRS and CDR2 YFSETQ. The CDR3 spells CASSFSVPGGSETQYF. CDR3 nucleotide sequence: TGCGCCAGCAGCTTTTCGGTCCCGGGAGGTTCTGAGACCCAGTACTTC.

The V call is TRBV18, the J call TRBJ1-4; possible D gene TRBD1, 6 bases. The CDR3 spans 14 residues. Germline CDR1 reads KGHSH; CDR2 reads LQKENI. Trimming removed 2 bases at V and 7 bases at J, with 11 bases between. The CDR3 sequence: CASSPGAGAEKLFF. For the CDR3, the DNA is TGTGCCAGCTCACCAGGGGCAGGGGCTGAAAAACTGTTTTTT.

The V and J genes are TRBV29-1 and TRBJ2-7; D uncertain. Trimming removed 5 bases from V and 0 bases from J, with 11 bases in between. Germline-derived CDR1 and CDR2 are SQVTM and ANQGSEA. The CDR3 is 13 residues long. CDR3 DNA sequence: TGCAGCGTTTGGTCACAGCACTCCTACGAGCAGTACTTC. As protein: CSVWSQHSYEQYF.

The gene calls are TRBV20-1 and TRBJ1-1, with 7 positions matching TRBD1. Germline CDR1 reads DFQATT; CDR2 reads SNEGSKA (reference sequence). CDR3 length: 15 residues. Trimming took 3 bases from V and 11 from J; bases not matched to a gene: 18. The CDR3 DNA is TGCAGTGCTAGTAGAGAGGGCAGGGGGGCCCTCGGGGCTTTCTTT. This translates into CSASREGRGALGAFF.

J is TRBJ2-1 and V is TRBV21-1; the table calls TRBD2, which could not be checked here. TRBV21-1 is listed as a pseudogene. The CDR3 covers 15 residues. The CDR3 reads CASSKVGCSYNEQFF. Written as DNA, the CDR3 is TGTGCCAGCAGCAAAGTCGGGTGTTCCTACAATGAGCAGTTCTTC.

This chain uses TRBV6-5 with TRBJ1-1; D is possibly TRBD1 (5 bases). The germline gives CDR1 MNHEY, CDR2 SVGAGI. V lost 2 bases to trimming and J lost 0 bases, with 10 bases between them. This CDR3 has 15 amino acids. Here the CDR3 reads CASSYGAGMNTEAFF. The CDR3 bases are TGTGCCAGCAGTTACGGGGCAGGTATGAACACTGAAGCTTTCTTT.

This chain connects TRBV7-8 to TRBJ2-1; 7 bases match TRBD2. This CDR3 is built from 16 residues. The ends lost 6 bases at V and 0 bases at J; junction bases unmatched: 8. The germline gives CDR1 SGHVS, CDR2 FQNEAQ. The CDR3 protein is CASSIRAGSSYNEQFF. CDR3 in DNA: TGTGCCAGCAGTATTAGAGCGGGGAGCTCCTACAATGAGCAGTTCTTC.

This clone has more than one count but fewer than ten. CDR3 DNA: TGCGCCAGCAGCACGACAGGGGCGATGTATGGCTACACCTTC. It translates to CASSTTGAMYGYTF. The chain carries TRBV5-1 and TRBJ1-2; TRBD1 matches at 8 bases. CDR3 length equals 14 residues. Germline CDR1 is SGHRS and CDR2 is YFSETQ. With V trimmed by 4 bases and J by 5 bases, 7 bases remained unmatched.

This clone was picked up a small number of times. The chain carries TRBV21-1 and TRBJ2-7; the table calls TRBD2, which could not be checked here. TRBV21-1 is labeled a pseudogene. There are 17 residues in the CDR3. Here the CDR3 DNA reads TGTGCCAGCAGCAAAGCGCTGGGTGGGCCGGGCGGGCACGAGCAGTACTTC. This sequence encodes CASSKALGGPGGHEQYF.

The chain employs TRBV6-5 and TRBJ1-3; no reliable D call. V was shortened by 0 bases and J by 0 bases, with 9 bases between the two germline ends. Looked up from germline, CDR1 is MNHEY and CDR2 is SVGAGI. This CDR3 has 16 residues. CDR3 in amino acids: CASSYSREYSGNTIYF. The DNA of the CDR3 is TGTGCCAGCAGTTACTCGAGGGAATACTCTGGAAACACCATATATTTT.

CDR3 sequence reads: CASSSTGQSYEQYF. Written as DNA, the CDR3 is TGTGCCAGCAGCTCGACGGGACAGTCCTACGAGCAGTACTTC. The chain joins TRBV5-6 to TRBJ2-7; 7 bases are shared with TRBD1. The CDR3 runs 14 residues. From germline, CDR1 is SGHDT and CDR2 YYEEEE. After removal of 3 bases from V and 1 base from J, the junction contained 4 bases not matched to a gene.

The CDR3 sequence is CASSYGGEKLFF. For the CDR3, the DNA is TGTGCCAGCAGTTATGGCGGTGAAAAACTGTTTTTT. J is TRBJ1-4 and V is TRBV6-5; no definite D call. V lost 3 bases to trimming and J lost 7 bases, with 6 bases between them. This CDR3 spans 12 amino acids. Germline CDR1 is MNHEY and CDR2 is SVGAGI.

The CDR3 spells CASSEDGGGVFQNEQFF. The CDR3 DNA reads as TGTGCCAGCAGTGAAGACGGCGGGGGGGTATTCCAGAATGAGCAGTTCTTC. This chain links TRBV6-1 with TRBJ2-1, with 9 bases fitting TRBD2. CDR1 and CDR2 from the germline V gene are MNHNS and SASEGT. CDR3 size: 17 residues. V shed 1 base and J 7 bases; nucleotides not matched to a gene: 11.

The chain carries TRBV28 and TRBJ2-7; TRBD1 is a possible D gene (6 bases). V dropped 5 bases and J dropped 3 bases, with 17 bases sitting between them. This CDR3 region has 15 residues. Germline V gene sequence: CDR1 MDHEN, CDR2 SYDVKM. CDR3 in amino acids: CASSLRDTGGYEQYF. The DNA of the CDR3 is TGTGCCAGCAGTCTACGGGACACCGGCGGCTACGAGCAGTACTTC.

The gene calls are TRBV7-3 and TRBJ2-2; TRBD1 might be the D (6 bases). The CDR3 runs 16 residues. Germline loops: CDR1 SGHTA, CDR2 FQGTGA. V lost 1 base to trimming and J lost 4 bases, with 13 bases between them. The CDR3 nucleotides read TGTGCCAGCAGCTTAAACCCAGGGGATAGCACCGGGGAGCTGTTTTTT. It is translated as CASSLNPGDSTGELFF.

This chain connects TRBV29-1 to TRBJ2-7, with TRBD2 matching 8 bases. The V segment lost 2 bases and the J segment 4 bases; nucleotides outside the gene matches: 10. The CDR3 has 15 residues. Germline V CDR1 and CDR2: SQVTM, ANQGSEA. The CDR3 DNA reads TGCAGCGTTGAAAGTACCGGGACTAGTCTTTACGAGCAGTACTTC. Translated: CSVESTGTSLYEQYF.

V and J are TRBV3-1 (or the pseudogene TRBV3-2) and TRBJ1-6, with no clear D. This CDR3 has 14 amino acids. Per germline, CDR1 LGHDT and CDR2 YNNKEL (reference sequence). V was shortened by 4 bases and J by 9 bases, with 13 bases between the two germline ends. CDR3 in DNA: TGTGCCAGCAGCCTGGACCACCGGGGTTCACCCCTCCACTTT. Encoded protein: CASSLDHRGSPLHF.

The chain employs TRBV7-2 and TRBJ1-6; a possible D gene is TRBD1 (5 bases). The CDR3 length is 12 residues. Germline V gives CDR1 SGHTA, CDR2 FQGNSA. Trimming shortened V by 5 bases and J by 8 bases, and 7 bases separated the two germline ends. CDR3 sequence: CASSKQDSPLHF. CDR3 DNA: TGTGCCAGCAGCAAACAGGATTCACCCCTCCACTTT.

This clone was seen once. This chain connects TRBV30 to TRBJ2-6; D gene ambiguous. Trimming stripped 3 bases from V and 0 bases from J, with 6 bases between. The CDR3 covers 14 residues. Germline assignment: CDR1 GTSNPN and CDR2 SVGIG (reference sequence). Written as DNA, the CDR3 is TGTGCCTGGAGGGCCTTCTCTGGGGCCAACGTCCTGACTTTC. Translation gives CAWRAFSGANVLTF. Full variable domain (rest looked up from reference TRBV30 and TRBJ2-6): SQTIHQWPATLVQPVGSPLSLECTVEGTSNPNLYWYRQAAGRGLQLLFYSVGIGQISSEVPQNLSASRPQDRQFILSSKKLLLSDSGFYLCAWRAFSGANVLTFGAGSRLTVL.

The rearrangement joins TRBV11-2 to TRBJ1-4; D remains ambiguous. V dropped 5 bases and J dropped 8 bases, with 12 bases sitting between them. This CDR3 region has 13 residues. In germline, CDR1 is SGHAT, CDR2 FQNNGV. CDR3 coding DNA: TGTGCCAGCAGCCGCAACGAGGGAGAAAAACTGTTTTTT. Its translation: CASSRNEGEKLFF.

This chain uses TRBV11-3 with TRBJ2-1; 7 positions agree with TRBD2. Germline CDR1 and CDR2: SGHNT and YENEEA. After removal of 1 base from V and 6 bases from J, the junction contained 12 bases not matched to a gene. The CDR3 loop spans 17 amino acids. The CDR3 is CASSLGGSGRNLNEQFF. The CDR3 DNA follows: TGTGCCAGCAGCTTAGGAGGGTCCGGGAGGAACCTCAATGAGCAGTTCTTC.

The CDR3 is CASSIAGIGGYTF. The CDR3 DNA reads TGTGCCAGTAGTATTGCGGGGATCGGCGGCTACACCTTC. The J gene is TRBJ1-2, the V gene TRBV19; the D is unclear. This CDR3 is 13 amino acids long. Germline V gene data show CDR1 as LNHDA and CDR2 as SQIVND (reference sequence). V was cut by 3 bases and J by 8 bases, with 13 bases left in between.

The chain links TRBV4-1 to TRBJ2-3, with D tentatively TRBD2 (5 bases). CDR1 is MGHRA, CDR2 YSYEKL, per germline. Trimming pared 4 bases from V and 0 bases from J, leaving 14 bases between. CDR3 length: 16 amino acids. As DNA, the CDR3 is TGCGCCAGCAGCCTAAGGACTGCAACTAGCACAGATACGCAGTATTTT. Translated: CASSLRTATSTDTQYF.